Sequencing of this T cell receptor beta chain was carried out in a study of early T cells in non-severe SARS-CoV-2 infection. Study-level information: Unsorted whole-blood RNA was sequenced in bulk, leaving chains unpaired.

Germline lookup yields CDR1 LGHNA and CDR2 YSLEER. V was cut by 1 base and J by 0 bases, with 10 bases left in between. The CDR3 has 15 residues. Study-wide findings and caveats: In VDJdb matching, anti-spike CD8 responses were favored while private and CD4 specificities went missing.

This clonotype was counted many times. Its target is unknown. Attached unique molecular identifiers marked individual cDNA molecules. Each CDR3 protein is one row after TCRdb ran MiXCR on the 5' RACE reads. The sample shows 80,000 to 95,000 distinct CDR3 sequences, roughly 13% of them seen only once. The rearrangement uses TRBV4-3 and TRBJ2-7; weak D call: TRBD1 (5 bases). The sequenced material came from whole blood. The TCR originated in an adult who was a healthcare worker with PCR-confirmed SARS-CoV-2 infection or an uninfected control (not recorded which). CDR3 loop: CASSQVPGPSYEQYF. Written as DNA, the CDR3 is TGCGCCAGCAGCCAAGTCCCAGGGCCCTCCTACGAGCAGTACTTC.